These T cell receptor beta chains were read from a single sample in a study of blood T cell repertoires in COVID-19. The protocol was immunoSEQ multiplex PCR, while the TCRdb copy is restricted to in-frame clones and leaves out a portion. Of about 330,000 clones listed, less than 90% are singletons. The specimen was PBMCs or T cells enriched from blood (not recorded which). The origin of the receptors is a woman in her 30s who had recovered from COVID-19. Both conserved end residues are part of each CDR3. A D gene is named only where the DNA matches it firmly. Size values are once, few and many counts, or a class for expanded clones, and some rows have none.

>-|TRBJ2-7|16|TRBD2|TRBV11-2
CASSGLAGDTSYEQYF
TGTGCCAGCAGCGGACTAGCGGGGGACACCTCCTACGAGCAGTACTTC
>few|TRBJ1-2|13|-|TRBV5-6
CASSLSVIYGYTF
TGTGCCAGCAGTCTAAGCGTGATTTATGGCTACACCTTC
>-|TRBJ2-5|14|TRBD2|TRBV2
CASSLTSGEETQYF
TGTGCCAGCAGCCTGACTAGCGGCGAAGAGACCCAGTACTTC
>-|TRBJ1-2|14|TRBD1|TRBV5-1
CASSLDRTGTEDTF
TGCGCCAGCAGCTTGGACCGGACAGGGACTGAAGACACCTTC
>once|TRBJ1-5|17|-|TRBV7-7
CASSLKCNRESHQPQHF
TGTGCCAGCAGCTTAAAATGCAACAGGGAATCGCATCAGCCCCAGCATTTT
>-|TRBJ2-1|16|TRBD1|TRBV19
CASSIEDRVSYNEQFF
TGTGCCAGTAGTATAGAAGACAGGGTTAGTTACAATGAGCAGTTCTTC
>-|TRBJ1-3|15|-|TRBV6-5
CASRLDWGPGNTIYF
TGTGCCAGCAGGTTGGATTGGGGCCCTGGAAACACCATATATTTT
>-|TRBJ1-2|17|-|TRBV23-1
CASSQLSGGSANYGYTF
TGCGCCAGCAGTCAATTATCGGGGGGCTCAGCTAACTATGGCTACACCTTC
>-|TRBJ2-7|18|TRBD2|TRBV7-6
CASSSGLAGGKYPYEQYF
TGTGCCAGCAGCTCAGGACTAGCGGGCGGAAAATACCCCTACGAGCAGTACTTC
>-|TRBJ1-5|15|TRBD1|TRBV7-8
CASSLETGGSQPQHF
TGTGCCAGCAGCTTAGAGACAGGGGGCAGTCAGCCCCAGCATTTT
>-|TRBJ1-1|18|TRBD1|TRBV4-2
CASSHLGQGATRDTEAFF
TGTGCCAGCAGCCACCTGGGACAGGGGGCTACTCGCGACACTGAAGCTTTCTTT
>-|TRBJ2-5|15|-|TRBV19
CASSIAPRGRETQYF
TGTGCCAGTAGTATTGCGCCCAGGGGAAGGGAGACCCAGTACTTC
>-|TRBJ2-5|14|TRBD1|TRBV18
CASSLRTGGETQYF
TGTGCCAGCTCACTCCGGACAGGGGGAGAGACCCAGTACTTC
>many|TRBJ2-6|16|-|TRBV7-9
CASSQSRAAGANVLTF
TGTGCCAGCAGTCAATCGAGGGCGGCCGGGGCCAACGTCCTGACTTTC
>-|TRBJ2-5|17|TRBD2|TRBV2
CASSEAGLAGGWETQYF
TGTGCCAGCAGTGAAGCGGGACTAGCGGGGGGCTGGGAGACCCAGTACTTC
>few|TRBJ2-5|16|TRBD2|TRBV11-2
CASSLGQRGTPGTQYF
TGTGCCAGCAGCTTAGGGCAGCGGGGGACCCCAGGGACCCAGTACTTC
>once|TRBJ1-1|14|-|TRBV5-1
CASSLVGETGEAFF
TGCGCCAGCAGCTTGGTGGGAGAGACAGGCGAAGCTTTCTTT
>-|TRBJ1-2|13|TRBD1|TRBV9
CASSAQGANGYTF
TGTGCCAGCAGCGCACAGGGGGCGAATGGCTACACCTTC
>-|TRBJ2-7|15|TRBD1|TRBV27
CASRKQGAKLSEQYF
TGTGCCAGCAGAAAACAGGGGGCAAAATTAAGCGAGCAGTACTTC
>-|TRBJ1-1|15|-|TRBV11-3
CASSLGGGRLSEAFF
TGTGCCAGCAGCTTAGGGGGAGGACGGCTTTCTGAAGCTTTCTTT
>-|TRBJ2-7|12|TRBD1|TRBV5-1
CASSLDRGEQYF
TGCGCCAGCAGCTTGGACAGGGGGGAGCAGTACTTC
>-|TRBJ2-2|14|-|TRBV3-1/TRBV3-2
CASSPVAGTGELFF
TGTGCCAGCAGCCCAGTTGCGGGCACCGGGGAGCTGTTTTTT
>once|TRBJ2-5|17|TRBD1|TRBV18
CASSPVIGTQGQETQYF
TGTGCCAGCTCACCAGTCATCGGGACACAGGGGCAAGAGACCCAGTACTTC
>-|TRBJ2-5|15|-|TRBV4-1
CASSQGLAPEETQYF
TGCGCCAGCAGCCAAGGATTAGCGCCTGAAGAGACCCAGTACTTC
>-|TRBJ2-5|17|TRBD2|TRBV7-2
CASSLRYRAGGRETQYF
TGTGCCAGCAGCTTACGATATCGAGCGGGGGGACGGGAGACCCAGTACTTC
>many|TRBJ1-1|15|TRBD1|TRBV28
CASSSTGTGGAGAFF
TGTGCCAGCAGTTCAACCGGGACAGGGGGCGCTGGAGCTTTCTTT
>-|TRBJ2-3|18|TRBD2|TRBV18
CASSPLRGASGETDTQYF
TGTGCCAGCTCACCCTTGCGAGGGGCTAGCGGGGAGACAGATACGCAGTATTTT
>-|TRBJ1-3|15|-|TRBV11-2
CASSLGAASGNTIYF
TGTGCCAGCAGCTTAGGAGCGGCCTCTGGAAACACCATATATTTT
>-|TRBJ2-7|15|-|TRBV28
CASVSGHGQTYEQYF
TGTGCCAGCGTCTCGGGACACGGGCAGACCTACGAGCAGTACTTC
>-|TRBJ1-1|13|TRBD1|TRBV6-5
CASSYGTGWPAFF
TGTGCCAGCAGTTACGGGACAGGGTGGCCAGCTTTCTTT
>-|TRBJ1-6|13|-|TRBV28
CATVGGPYSPLHF
TGTGCCACCGTGGGGGGGCCGTATTCACCCCTCCACTTT
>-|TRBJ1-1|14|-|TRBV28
CASSLRGRNTEAFF
TGTGCCAGCAGCCTAAGGGGTCGGAACACTGAAGCTTTCTTT
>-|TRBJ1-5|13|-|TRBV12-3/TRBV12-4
CASTPTGTEPQHF
TGTGCCAGCACCCCTACAGGGACGGAGCCCCAGCATTTT
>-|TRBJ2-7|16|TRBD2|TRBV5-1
CASSIGLAGADYEQYF
TGCGCCAGCAGCATAGGACTAGCGGGGGCTGACTACGAGCAGTACTTC
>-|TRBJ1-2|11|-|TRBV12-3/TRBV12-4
CASSFGSGYTF
TGTGCCAGCAGTTTCGGGTCTGGCTACACCTTC
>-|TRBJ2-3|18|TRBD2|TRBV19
CASSSAPLAGGSTDTQYF
TGTGCCAGTAGTTCCGCCCCACTAGCGGGGGGATCCACAGATACGCAGTATTTT
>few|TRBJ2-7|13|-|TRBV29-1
CSVEDVGRGAQYF
TGCAGCGTTGAAGATGTCGGCAGGGGAGCGCAGTACTTC
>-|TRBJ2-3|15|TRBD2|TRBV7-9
CASSPSGLATDTQYF
TGTGCCAGCAGCCCATCGGGACTAGCGACAGATACGCAGTATTTT
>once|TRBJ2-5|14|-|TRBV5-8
CASSLGQGLETQYF
TGTGCCAGCAGCTTGGGCCAGGGGTTGGAGACCCAGTACTTC
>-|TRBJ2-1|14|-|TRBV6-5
CASILREGYNEQFF
TGTGCCAGCATCCTCCGGGAAGGGTACAATGAGCAGTTCTTC
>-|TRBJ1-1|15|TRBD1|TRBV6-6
CASSSRTGLNTEAFF
TGTGCCAGCAGTTCCCGGACAGGTTTGAACACTGAAGCTTTCTTT
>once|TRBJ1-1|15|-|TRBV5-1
CASSLYDGSNTEAFF
TGCGCCAGCAGCTTGTACGACGGGTCTAACACTGAAGCTTTCTTT
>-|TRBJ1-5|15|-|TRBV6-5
CASSSDRNSNQPQHF
TGTGCCAGCAGTTCCGACAGGAATAGCAATCAGCCCCAGCATTTT
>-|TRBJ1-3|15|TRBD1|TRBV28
CASSFRGVIGNTIYF
TGTGCCAGCAGTTTCAGGGGGGTAATTGGAAACACCATATATTTT
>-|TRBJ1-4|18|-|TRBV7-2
CASSSLGRDSLYNEKLFF
TGTGCCAGCAGCTCCCTCGGGAGGGACTCACTTTATAATGAAAAACTGTTTTTT
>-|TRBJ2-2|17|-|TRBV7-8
CASSLDLRGHNTGELFF
TGTGCCAGCAGCTTAGATCTTCGCGGCCATAACACCGGGGAGCTGTTTTTT
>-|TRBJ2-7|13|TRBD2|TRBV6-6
CASSYSGGGEQYF
TGTGCCAGCAGTTACTCGGGCGGGGGTGAGCAGTACTTC
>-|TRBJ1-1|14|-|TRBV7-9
CASSLGAGNTEAFF
TGTGCCAGCAGCTTAGGGGCGGGGAACACTGAAGCTTTCTTT
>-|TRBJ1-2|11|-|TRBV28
CASSSRDGYTF
TGTGCCAGCAGTTCCAGGGATGGCTACACCTTC
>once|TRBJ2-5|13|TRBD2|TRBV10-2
CATGLAGKETQYF
TGCGCCACAGGACTAGCGGGGAAAGAGACCCAGTACTTC
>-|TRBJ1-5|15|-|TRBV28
CASRGSWGSNQPQHF
TGTGCCAGCAGGGGATCGTGGGGCTCCAATCAGCCCCAGCATTTT
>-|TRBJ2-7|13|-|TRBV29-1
CSIEGTGRYEQYF
TGCAGCATCGAAGGTACAGGGCGGTACGAGCAGTACTTC